Described below is a single T cell receptor beta chain sequence and its context. The sample belongs to a study of cytomegalovirus exposure and HLA in healthy donors. The PCR used 60 Vbeta and 13 Jbeta primers. Repertoires were generated with immunoSEQ multiplex PCR, while TCRdb's copy carries only in-frame clones and drops some. The sample yields some 150,000 clones, more than 70% seen once. V was trimmed by 6 bases and J by 1 base, leaving 18 bases between them. This CDR3 contains 16 residues. Germline values: CDR1 SNHLY, CDR2 FYNNEI. The J gene is TRBJ1-2, the V gene TRBV2; weak D call: TRBD1 (6 bases). This receptor was identified in a woman between 50 and 59 years old in good health and CMV-seropositive. The material sequenced was PBMCs. CDR3 nucleotides: TGTGCCAGCAGCGATACTCGGACAGTTGTTAACTATGGCTACACCTTC. The encoded protein is CASSDTRTVVNYGYTF.